Listed here is a single TCR beta chain. Its target is unknown. The sample is drawn from a study of shared clonotypes between healthy human individuals. Study background: With ages of 18 to 49, the donors were a couple of women and three men.

This CDR3 comprises 14 residues. CDR1 and CDR2 from the germline V gene are SNHLY and FYNNEI. V lost 2 bases to trimming and J lost 5 bases, with 12 bases between them. The protocol was immunoSEQ multiplex PCR, while the TCRdb copy is restricted to in-frame clones and leaves out a portion. The table includes over a million clones, roughly 96% detected once. Broader study findings: Represented diversity, genetic and exposure-history alike, was limited by few donors.

The sequencing sample was made of naive CD4+ T cells sorted from blood. As to subset: CD45RA+ positively selected. The sequence came from a man between 25 and 39 years old in good health. This chain uses TRBV2 with TRBJ2-5; tentatively, D is TRBD2 (6 bases). In nucleotides, the CDR3 is TGTGCCAGCAGTGAACTCCTAGCGCAGGAGACCCAGTACTTC. The encoded protein is CASSELLAQETQYF.